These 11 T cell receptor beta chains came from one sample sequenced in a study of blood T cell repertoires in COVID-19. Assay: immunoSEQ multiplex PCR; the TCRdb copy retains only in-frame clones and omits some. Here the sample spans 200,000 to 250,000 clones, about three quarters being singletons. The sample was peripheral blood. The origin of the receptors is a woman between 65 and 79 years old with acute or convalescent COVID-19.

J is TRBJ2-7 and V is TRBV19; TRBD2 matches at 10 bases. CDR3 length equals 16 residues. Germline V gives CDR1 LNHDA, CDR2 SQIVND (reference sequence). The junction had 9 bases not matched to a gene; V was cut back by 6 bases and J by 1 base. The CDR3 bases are TGTGCCAGTAGACAAACTAGCGGGGTAATATCCTACGAGCAGTACGTC. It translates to CASRQTSGVISYEQYV.

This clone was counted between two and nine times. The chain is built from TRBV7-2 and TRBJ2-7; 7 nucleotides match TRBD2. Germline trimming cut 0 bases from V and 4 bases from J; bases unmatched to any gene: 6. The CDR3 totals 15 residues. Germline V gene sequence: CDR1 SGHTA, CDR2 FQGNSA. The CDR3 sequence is CASSLAGGVQYEQYF. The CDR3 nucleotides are TGTGCCAGCAGCTTAGCGGGGGGGGTTCAATACGAGCAGTACTTC.

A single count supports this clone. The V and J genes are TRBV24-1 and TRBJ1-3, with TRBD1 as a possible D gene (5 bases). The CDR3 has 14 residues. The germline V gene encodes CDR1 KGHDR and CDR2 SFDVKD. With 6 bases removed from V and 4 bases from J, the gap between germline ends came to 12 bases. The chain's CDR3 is CATSRGGEGNTIYF. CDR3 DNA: TGTGCCACCAGTCGGGGGGGAGAAGGAAACACCATATATTTT.

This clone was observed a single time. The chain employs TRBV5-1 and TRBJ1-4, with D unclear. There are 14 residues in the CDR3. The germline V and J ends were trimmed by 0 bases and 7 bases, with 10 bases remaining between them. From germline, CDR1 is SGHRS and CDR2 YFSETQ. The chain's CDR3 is CASSLGRAVEKLFF. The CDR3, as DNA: TGCGCCAGCAGCTTGGGGAGGGCCGTTGAAAAACTGTTTTTT.

The DNA of the CDR3 is TGTGCCAGCAGTCGAGACAGGTGGGATACGCAGTATTTT. It is translated as CASSRDRWDTQYF. This chain joins TRBV12-3 or TRBV12-4 and TRBJ2-3, with TRBD1 as a possible D gene (6 bases). V lost 5 bases to trimming and J lost 6 bases, with 12 bases between them. The CDR3 length is 13 residues.

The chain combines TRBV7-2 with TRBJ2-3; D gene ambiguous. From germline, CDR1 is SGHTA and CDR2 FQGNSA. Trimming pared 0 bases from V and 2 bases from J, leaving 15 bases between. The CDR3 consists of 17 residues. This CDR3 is CASSLALSLGTTDTQYF. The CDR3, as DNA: TGTGCCAGCAGCTTAGCGCTTTCTTTGGGCACCACAGATACGCAGTATTTT.

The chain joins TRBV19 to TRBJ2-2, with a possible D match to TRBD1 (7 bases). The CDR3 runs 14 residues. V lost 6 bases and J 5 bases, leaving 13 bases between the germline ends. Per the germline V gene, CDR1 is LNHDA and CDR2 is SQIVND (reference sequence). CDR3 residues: CASREGALTGELFF. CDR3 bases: TGTGCCAGTAGGGAGGGGGCGTTGACCGGGGAGCTGTTTTTT.

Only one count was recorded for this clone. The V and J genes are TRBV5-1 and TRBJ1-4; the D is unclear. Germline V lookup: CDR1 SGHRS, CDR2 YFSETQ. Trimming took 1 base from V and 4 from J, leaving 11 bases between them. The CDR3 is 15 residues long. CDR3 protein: CASSLTPTVNEKLFF. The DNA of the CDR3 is TGCGCCAGCAGCTTGACCCCCACAGTTAATGAAAAACTGTTTTTT.

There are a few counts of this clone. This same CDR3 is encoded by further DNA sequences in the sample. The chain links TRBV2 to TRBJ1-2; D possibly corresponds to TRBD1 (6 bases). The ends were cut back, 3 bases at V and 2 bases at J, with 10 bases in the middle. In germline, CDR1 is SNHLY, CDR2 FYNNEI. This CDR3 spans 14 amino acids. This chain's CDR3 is CASSDLGGNYGYTF. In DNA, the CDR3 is TGTGCCAGCAGTGACTTAGGGGGAAACTATGGCTACACCTTC.

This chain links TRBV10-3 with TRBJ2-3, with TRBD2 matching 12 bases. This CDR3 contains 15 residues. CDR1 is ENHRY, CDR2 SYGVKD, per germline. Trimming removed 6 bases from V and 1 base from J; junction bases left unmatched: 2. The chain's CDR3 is CAISPSGGGTDTQYF. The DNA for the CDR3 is TGTGCCATCAGCCCTAGCGGGGGGGGCACAGATACGCAGTATTTT.

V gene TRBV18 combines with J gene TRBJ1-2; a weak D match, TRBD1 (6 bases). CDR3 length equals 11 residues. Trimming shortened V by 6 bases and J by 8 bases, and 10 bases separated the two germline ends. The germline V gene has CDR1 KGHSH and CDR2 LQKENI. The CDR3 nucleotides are TGTGCCAGCTCCCCGGACAGAGGCTACACCTTC. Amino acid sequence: CASSPDRGYTF.